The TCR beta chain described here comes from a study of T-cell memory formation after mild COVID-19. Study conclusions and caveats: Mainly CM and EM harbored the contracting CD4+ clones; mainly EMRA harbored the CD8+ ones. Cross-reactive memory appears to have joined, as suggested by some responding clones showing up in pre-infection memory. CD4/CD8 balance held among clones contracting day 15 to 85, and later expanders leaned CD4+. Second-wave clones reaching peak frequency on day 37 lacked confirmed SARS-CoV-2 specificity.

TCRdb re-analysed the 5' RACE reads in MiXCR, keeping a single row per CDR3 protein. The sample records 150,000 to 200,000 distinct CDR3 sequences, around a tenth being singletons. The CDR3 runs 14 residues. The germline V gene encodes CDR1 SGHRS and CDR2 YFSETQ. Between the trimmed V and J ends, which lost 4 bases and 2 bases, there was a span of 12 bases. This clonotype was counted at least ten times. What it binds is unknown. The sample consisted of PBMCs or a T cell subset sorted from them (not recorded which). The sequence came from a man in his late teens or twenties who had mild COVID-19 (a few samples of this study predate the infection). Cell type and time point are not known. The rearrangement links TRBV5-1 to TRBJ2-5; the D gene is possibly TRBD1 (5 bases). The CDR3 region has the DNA TGCGCCAGCAGCGAAACAGGAGTACAAGAGACCCAGTACTTC. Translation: CASSETGVQETQYF. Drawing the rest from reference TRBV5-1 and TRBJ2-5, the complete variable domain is KAGVTQTPRYLIKTRGQQVTLSCSPISGHRSVSWYQQTPGQGLQFLFEYFSETQRNKGNFPGRFSGRQFSNSRSEMNVSTLELGDSALYLCASSETGVQETQYFGPGTRLLVL.